This TCR beta chain appears in the sequencing data of a study of Graves' ophthalmopathy and Graves' hyperthyroidism. Study at large: Sampling took place at initial diagnosis, with peripheral blood obtained before any treatment. Overall study results and limits: Thyroid clonotypes that were expanded above 0.001 frequency mostly also appeared in blood.

Participants with hyperthyroidism, aged 18 to 65, were newly diagnosed with under 2 months' duration. Clinical symptoms, serum thyroxine, TRAb, thyroid ultrasound and orbital computed tomography formed the basis of diagnosis. RNA transcripts served as template for amplifying TCR beta CDR3 sequences. Amplification began with first-round RT-PCR using HTBI primers, then second-round multiplex PCR was performed. TCRdb reprocessed the multiplex PCR reads via MiXCR and lists one record per CDR3 protein. The sample lists a few hundred thousand distinct CDR3 sequences, approximately 17% occurring once. V lost 2 bases, J lost 1 base, and 6 bases stayed unmatched. Germline V gene lookup returns CDR1 SGHVS and CDR2 FNYEAQ. The CDR3 totals 17 residues. Ten or more counts support this clonotype. Its antigen remains unknown.

The chain joins TRBV7-6 to TRBJ2-5; 11 nucleotides agree with TRBD2. This receptor was identified in an adult woman with stable Graves' hyperthyroidism. Sequences were obtained from peripheral blood. The CDR3 bases are TGTGCCAGCAGCTTATCGGGGGGACTAGCGGCCCAAGAGACCCAGTACTTC. Translation: CASSLSGGLAAQETQYF.